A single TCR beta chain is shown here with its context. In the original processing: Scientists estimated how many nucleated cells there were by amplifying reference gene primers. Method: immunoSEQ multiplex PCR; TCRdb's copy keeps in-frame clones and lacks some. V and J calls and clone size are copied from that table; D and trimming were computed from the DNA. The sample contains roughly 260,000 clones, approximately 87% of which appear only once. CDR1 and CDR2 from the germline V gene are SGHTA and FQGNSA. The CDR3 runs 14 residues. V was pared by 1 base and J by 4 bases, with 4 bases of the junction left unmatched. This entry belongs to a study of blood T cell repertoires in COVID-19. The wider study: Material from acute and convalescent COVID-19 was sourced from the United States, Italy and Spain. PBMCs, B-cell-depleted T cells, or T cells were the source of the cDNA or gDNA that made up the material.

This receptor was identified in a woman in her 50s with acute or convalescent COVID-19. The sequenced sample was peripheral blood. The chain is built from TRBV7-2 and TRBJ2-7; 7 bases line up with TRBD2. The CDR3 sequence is CASSLGFGRYEQYF. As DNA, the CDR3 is TGTGCCAGCAGCTTAGGTTTCGGGAGGTACGAGCAGTACTTC.